This T cell receptor beta chain was documented in a study of blood T cell repertoires in COVID-19. Study-level background: Acute-phase and convalescent COVID-19 samples originated in the United States, Italy and Spain. PBMCs, B-cell-depleted T cells, or T cells were the source of the cDNA or gDNA that made up the material.

CDR1 is SNHLY and CDR2 is FYNNEI in the germline V gene. V trimming: 7 bases; J trimming: 6 bases; junction bases outside the gene matches: 6. This CDR3 contains 14 residues. Authors' methods: Reference gene primer amplification in the assay estimated nucleated cell counts. Using immunoSEQ multiplex PCR, the repertoire was profiled, and TCRdb retains in-frame clones only, with some absent. The DNA gave D and trimming, while V, J and clone size come from that table. This table holds under 150,000 clones, over 80% found once. This clone was counted only a few times. The receptor comes from a man over 45 with active COVID-19. The sequenced sample consisted of peripheral blood. The chain carries TRBV2 and TRBJ2-1, with 10 positions matching TRBD2. CDR3 sequence reads: CASTRSGGANEQFF. The CDR3 DNA reads as TGTGCCAGCACCCGGAGCGGGGGGGCCAATGAGCAGTTCTTC.